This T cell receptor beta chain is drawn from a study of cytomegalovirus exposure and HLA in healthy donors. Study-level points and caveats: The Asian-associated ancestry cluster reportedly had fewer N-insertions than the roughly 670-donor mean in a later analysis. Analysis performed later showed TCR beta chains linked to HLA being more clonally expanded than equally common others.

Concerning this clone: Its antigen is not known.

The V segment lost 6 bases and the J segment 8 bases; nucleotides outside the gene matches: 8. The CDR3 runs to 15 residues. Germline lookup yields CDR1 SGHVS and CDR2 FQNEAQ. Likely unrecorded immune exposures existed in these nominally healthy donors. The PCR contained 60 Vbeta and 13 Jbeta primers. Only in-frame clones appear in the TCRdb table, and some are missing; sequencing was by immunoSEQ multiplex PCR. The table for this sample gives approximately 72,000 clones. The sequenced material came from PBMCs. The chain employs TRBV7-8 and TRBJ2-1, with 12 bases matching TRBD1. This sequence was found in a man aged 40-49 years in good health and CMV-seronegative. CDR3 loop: CASRTGTGGIDEQFF. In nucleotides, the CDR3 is TGTGCCAGCAGAACCGGGACAGGGGGCATCGATGAGCAGTTCTTC.